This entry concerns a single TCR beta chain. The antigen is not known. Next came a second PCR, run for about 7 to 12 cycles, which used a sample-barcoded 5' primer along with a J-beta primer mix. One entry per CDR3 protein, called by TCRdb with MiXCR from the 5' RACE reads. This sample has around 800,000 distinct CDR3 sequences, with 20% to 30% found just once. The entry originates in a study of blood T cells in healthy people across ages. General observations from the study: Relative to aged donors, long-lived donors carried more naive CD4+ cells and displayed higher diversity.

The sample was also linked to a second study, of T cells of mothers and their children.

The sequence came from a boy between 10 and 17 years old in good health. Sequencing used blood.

The CDR3 sequence: CASSQGKGNFNSPLHF. For the CDR3, the DNA is TGTGCCAGCAGCCAAGGAAAGGGGAACTTTAATTCACCCCTCCACTTT. The chain links TRBV3-1 to TRBJ1-6; D is possibly TRBD1 (5 bases). The CDR3 is 16 amino acids. Germline V CDR1 and CDR2: LGHDT, YNNKEL (reference sequence). Between the trimmed V and J ends, which lost 1 base and 6 bases, there was a span of 13 bases.